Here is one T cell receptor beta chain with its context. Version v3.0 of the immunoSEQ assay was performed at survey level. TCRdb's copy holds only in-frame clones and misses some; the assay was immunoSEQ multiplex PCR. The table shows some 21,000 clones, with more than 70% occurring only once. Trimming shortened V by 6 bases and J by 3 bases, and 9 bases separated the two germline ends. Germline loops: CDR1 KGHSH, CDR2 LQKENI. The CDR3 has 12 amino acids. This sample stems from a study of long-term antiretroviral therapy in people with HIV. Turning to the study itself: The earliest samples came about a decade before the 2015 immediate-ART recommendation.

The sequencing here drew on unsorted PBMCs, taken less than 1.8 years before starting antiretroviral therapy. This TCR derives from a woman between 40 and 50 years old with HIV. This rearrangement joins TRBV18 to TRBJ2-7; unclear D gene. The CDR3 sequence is CASSPKVYEQYF. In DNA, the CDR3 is TGTGCCAGCTCCCCAAAGGTCTACGAGCAGTACTTC.